These T cell receptor beta chains were read from a single sample in a study of CD8 T cells in Susac syndrome. From the immunoSEQ multiplex PCR reads, TCRdb called clonotypes with MiXCR, one entry per CDR3 protein. The profile shows approximately 190,000 distinct CDR3 sequences, roughly 94% of them singletons. The sequencing sample was made of CD8+ T cells from PBMCs. The receptors derive from a human donor with Susac syndrome. CDR3s include the opening cysteine and the closing phenylalanine or tryptophan. A D gene is named only where the DNA matches it firmly. Clone size, where shown, is once, few, many, or a class for clones that have expanded.

CDR3,DNA,V,D,size,J
CASSPDRVRDGYTF,TGTGCCAGCTCACCCGACAGGGTTCGGGATGGCTACACCTTC,TRBV18,TRBD1,-,TRBJ1-2
CASNIYGFPEAFF,TGTGCCAGCAACATCTATGGTTTCCCTGAAGCTTTCTTT,TRBV2,-,-,TRBJ1-1
CASISRDGGAMNTEAFF,TGCGCCAGCATCTCTCGGGACGGAGGGGCCATGAACACTGAAGCTTTCTTT,TRBV5-1,-,once,TRBJ1-1
CASSPLRNTEAFF,TGTGCCAGCTCACCACTCAGGAACACTGAAGCTTTCTTT,TRBV18,-,-,TRBJ1-1
CASSDSLIHSTDTQYF,TGTGCCAGCAGCGACTCCCTTATACATAGCACAGATACGCAGTATTTT,TRBV9,-,-,TRBJ2-3
CASLRLAVYNEQFF,TGTGCCAGCCTGCGGCTAGCGGTATACAATGAGCAGTTCTTC,TRBV2,TRBD2,-,TRBJ2-1
CASSPLGREGNNEQFF,TGCGCCAGCAGCCCCTTAGGGCGGGAGGGAAACAATGAGCAGTTCTTC,TRBV4-1,TRBD2,once,TRBJ2-1
CSVEDPTPPRDTQYF,TGCAGCGTTGAAGACCCGACCCCGCCGAGGGATACGCAGTATTTT,TRBV29-1,-,-,TRBJ2-3
CASSYRQGWANVLTF,TGTGCCAGCAGTTATAGACAGGGCTGGGCCAACGTCCTGACTTTC,TRBV28,TRBD1,-,TRBJ2-6
CASTTLYSQGGTEAFF,TGTGCCAGTACCACACTTTATTCCCAGGGTGGTACTGAAGCTTTCTTT,TRBV19,-,-,TRBJ1-1
CASSVGDSAGYEQFF,TGTGCCAGCAGCGTAGGGGACTCGGCGGGATATGAGCAGTTCTTC,TRBV9,-,-,TRBJ2-1
CASSPPPGTSYEQYF,TGTGCCAGCAGCCCCCCGCCTGGAACTTCCTACGAGCAGTACTTC,TRBV3-1,-,-,TRBJ2-7
CASSPGGSSYEQYF,TGTGCCAGCAGCCCCGGCGGCAGCTCCTACGAGCAGTACTTC,TRBV11-2,-,-,TRBJ2-7
CASSWGQGQPQHF,TGTGCCAGCAGCTGGGGACAGGGTCAGCCCCAGCATTTT,TRBV13,TRBD1,-,TRBJ1-5
CASNAFIFGDTQYF,TGTGCCAGCAACGCGTTTATCTTCGGTGATACGCAGTATTTT,TRBV11-2,-,-,TRBJ2-3
CASSLGGRYQSYNEQFF,TGTGCCAGCAGCTTAGGCGGCAGGTATCAATCCTACAATGAGCAGTTCTTC,TRBV13,-,-,TRBJ2-1
CASSWGPLGEQYF,TGTGCCAGCAGCTGGGGACCCCTCGGCGAGCAGTACTTC,TRBV5-4,-,-,TRBJ2-7
CASSGQGNTGELFF,TGTGCCAGCAGCGGACAGGGAAACACCGGGGAGCTGTTTTTT,TRBV9,TRBD1,-,TRBJ2-2
CATNTRWGDLNTGELFF,TGTGCCACCAACACAAGATGGGGGGACCTGAACACCGGGGAGCTGTTTTTT,TRBV15,-,-,TRBJ2-2
CASSQETYYEQYF,TGTGCCAGCAGCCAAGAAACGTACTACGAGCAGTACTTC,TRBV14,-,-,TRBJ2-7
CASSAPGLDTGELFF,TGTGCCAGCAGCGCTCCGGGACTAGACACCGGGGAGCTGTTTTTT,TRBV5-4,TRBD2,-,TRBJ2-2
CASSLWLSSTDTQYF,TGCGCCAGCAGCTTGTGGTTATCTAGCACAGATACGCAGTATTTT,TRBV5-1,-,-,TRBJ2-3
CAWSSGGNNEQFF,TGTGCCTGGAGTAGCGGGGGGAACAATGAGCAGTTCTTC,TRBV30,TRBD2,-,TRBJ2-1
CASRRSISNQPQHF,TGTGCCAGCAGGAGGAGCATTAGCAATCAGCCCCAGCATTTT,TRBV13,-,-,TRBJ1-5
CASSFSYSGGNTGELFF,TGTGCCAGCAGCTTCTCCTACAGCGGAGGAAACACCGGGGAGCTGTTTTTT,TRBV7-8,-,-,TRBJ2-2
CASMPEPGLAGHNEQFF,TGTGCCAGCATGCCTGAGCCGGGACTAGCGGGTCACAATGAGCAGTTCTTC,TRBV25-1,TRBD2,-,TRBJ2-1
CASRLDWGGETQYF,TGTGCCAGCAGGTTGGATTGGGGCGGAGAGACCCAGTACTTC,TRBV3-1,-,-,TRBJ2-5
CASSLSSGTGELFF,TGTGCCAGCAGTTTATCATCGGGAACCGGGGAGCTGTTTTTT,TRBV28,-,-,TRBJ2-2
CASSPLGPLGVEKLFF,TGTGCCAGCAGCCCCCTGGGCCCGTTGGGTGTTGAAAAACTGTTTTTT,TRBV27,-,-,TRBJ1-4
CASSQEQLLSYNSPLHF,TGCGCCAGCAGCCAAGAACAGTTACTCTCCTATAATTCACCCCTCCACTTT,TRBV4-1,-,-,TRBJ1-6
CASSFYQQGARNEQYF,TGTGCCAGCAGTTTCTACCAACAGGGGGCGCGGAACGAGCAGTACTTC,TRBV28,TRBD1,-,TRBJ2-7
CASRRTHVNEQFF,TGTGCCAGCCGGAGGACTCACGTCAATGAGCAGTTCTTC,TRBV11-2,-,-,TRBJ2-1
CASSPSPGTSGDTQYF,TGTGCCAGCAGTCCTAGTCCCGGGACTAGCGGGGACACCCAGTACTTC,TRBV12-3/TRBV12-4,TRBD2,-,TRBJ2-5
CASRGGAFDTREQFF,TGTGCCAGCAGGGGGGGTGCCTTTGACACCAGGGAGCAGTTCTTC,TRBV7-8,-,-,TRBJ2-1
CASSLGGLAGDETQYF,TGTGCCAGCAGCCTCGGGGGGCTAGCGGGTGATGAGACCCAGTACTTC,TRBV7-3,TRBD2,-,TRBJ2-5
CSARDPTDSTDTQYF,TGCAGTGCTAGAGATCCCACAGACAGCACAGATACGCAGTATTTT,TRBV20-1,-,-,TRBJ2-3
CATSGKAESSYEQYF,TGTGCCACCAGCGGAAAAGCGGAAAGCTCCTACGAGCAGTACTTC,TRBV15,-,-,TRBJ2-7
CASSRTGEHEQYF,TGTGCCAGCAGCCGGACAGGGGAACACGAGCAGTACTTC,TRBV3-1,TRBD1,-,TRBJ2-7
CASSVGPTSGSSYNEQFF,TGTGCCAGCAGCGTAGGTCCGACTAGCGGAAGCTCCTACAATGAGCAGTTCTTC,TRBV9,TRBD2,-,TRBJ2-1
CASSSYIERTENIQYF,TGTGCCAGCAGTTCGTATATAGAACGGACAGAAAACATTCAGTACTTC,TRBV28,-,-,TRBJ2-4
CSARPLLADVYNEQFF,TGCAGTGCTAGACCCCTCCTAGCGGACGTCTACAATGAGCAGTTCTTC,TRBV20-1,TRBD2,-,TRBJ2-1
CASSLEGGLDTEAFF,TGTGCCAGCAGCCTGGAAGGGGGGCTGGACACTGAAGCTTTCTTT,TRBV5-6,-,-,TRBJ1-1
CASSSGRQTYEQYF,TGTGCCAGCAGCTCGGGCAGGCAAACCTACGAGCAGTACTTC,TRBV13,-,-,TRBJ2-7
CASSYGTDVGEQFF,TGTGCCAGCAGTTATGGGACTGATGTAGGTGAGCAGTTCTTC,TRBV6-6,-,-,TRBJ2-1
CASSGRGQRDYGYTF,TGTGCCAGCAGCGGCAGGGGGCAAAGGGACTATGGCTACACCTTC,TRBV11-1,TRBD1,-,TRBJ1-2
CASSLGTANYEQYF,TGTGCCAGCAGCTTGGGGACGGCAAATTACGAGCAGTACTTC,TRBV11-2,-,-,TRBJ2-7
CASSSTGLINTEAFF,TGTGCCAGCAGCTCTACAGGACTTATTAACACTGAAGCTTTCTTT,TRBV7-9,-,-,TRBJ1-1
CATSGGSGNSYNEQFF,TGTGCCACCAGCGGGGGAAGCGGTAACTCCTACAATGAGCAGTTCTTC,TRBV15,-,once,TRBJ2-1
CASSDSRGTTNEKPFF,TGTGCCAGCAGTGACTCGCGGGGGACAACTAATGAAAAACCGTTTTTT,TRBV12-3/TRBV12-4,-,-,TRBJ1-4
CASSQEGSEQYF,TGTGCCAGCAGCCAAGAAGGTAGCGAGCAGTACTTC,TRBV3-1,-,-,TRBJ2-7
CASSPPGGAEGNEQFF,TGTGCCAGCAGTCCCCCGGGGGGGGCGGAGGGGAATGAGCAGTTCTTC,TRBV27,TRBD2,-,TRBJ2-1
CASSYTQGASVGYTF,TGTGCCAGCAGTTACACTCAGGGGGCAAGTGTAGGCTACACCTTC,TRBV6-5,TRBD1,-,TRBJ1-2
CSARDFLEGTSVYEQYF,TGCAGTGCTAGAGATTTCCTAGAAGGGACTAGTGTATACGAGCAGTACTTC,TRBV20-1,TRBD2,-,TRBJ2-7